Listed here are 21 T cell receptor beta chains from one sample, sequenced in a study of T cell responses to AZD1222 COVID-19 vaccine. The table came from immunoSEQ multiplex PCR; TCRdb's copy has only in-frame clones and leaves some out. The table records 75,000 to 90,000 clones, approximately 89% of them present only once. Sequenced material: peripheral blood, taken 28 days after the second AZD1222 dose. These receptors all come from an adult who received the AZD1222 COVID-19 vaccine.

The chain uses TRBV6-6 and TRBJ2-1, with TRBD1 matching over 10 bases. Germline trimming cut 2 bases from V and 6 bases from J; bases unmatched to any gene: 4. This CDR3 has 15 residues. Germline assignment: CDR1 MNHNY and CDR2 SVGAGI (reference sequence). The CDR3 spells CASSYRDRGTNEQFF. The DNA of the CDR3 is TGTGCCAGCAGTTACCGGGACAGGGGAACCAATGAGCAGTTCTTC.

The chain couples TRBV13 to TRBJ2-1, with TRBD2 matching 8 bases. J lost 4 bases, V lost 6 bases, and 11 bases had no gene match. Per the germline V gene, CDR1 is PRHDT and CDR2 is FYEKMQ (reference sequence). This CDR3 is built from 16 residues. This CDR3 reads CASSLRRLAQYNEQFF. The CDR3 DNA is TGTGCCAGCAGTTTAAGAAGACTAGCGCAGTACAATGAGCAGTTCTTC. Full variable domain (remainder filled in from reference TRBV13 and TRBJ2-1): AAGVIQSPRHLIKEKRETATLKCYPIPRHDTVYWYQQGPGQDPQFLISFYEKMQSDKGSIPDRFSAQQFSDYHSELNMSSLELGDSALYFCASSLRRLAQYNEQFFGPGTRLTVL.

This clone is a singleton in its sample. V gene TRBV5-1 combines with J gene TRBJ2-3; the D gene is possibly TRBD2 (7 bases). Germline CDR1 and CDR2: SGHRS and YFSETQ. There are 15 residues in the CDR3. V was clipped by 1 base and J by 4 bases, with 13 bases between them. The CDR3, as DNA: TGCGCCAGCAGCTTGTGGGAGGGGGGAGCAGATACGCAGTATTTT. It encodes CASSLWEGGADTQYF.

The rearrangement joins TRBV12-3 or TRBV12-4 to TRBJ2-2; tentative D call: TRBD1 (5 bases). With 3 bases removed from V and 5 bases from J, the gap between germline ends came to 7 bases. The CDR3 covers 13 residues. The CDR3 DNA sequence: TGTGCCAGCAGTTTCTCAGGGACCGGGGAGCTGTTTTTT. It yields the protein CASSFSGTGELFF.

J is TRBJ2-7 and V is TRBV27, with D maybe TRBD2 (6 bases). The CDR3 has 16 amino acids. Trimming took off 0 bases at V and 2 bases at J, with 14 bases between the two ends. Germline values: CDR1 MNHEY, CDR2 SMNVEV (reference sequence). The CDR3 DNA is TGTGCCAGCAGTTTATCGCCCTCGGGAGTGGCCTACGAGCAGTACTTC. Translation: CASSLSPSGVAYEQYF.

V and J are TRBV7-2 and TRBJ2-1; no reliable D call. CDR1 SGHTA and CDR2 FQGNSA come from the germline V gene. The CDR3 totals 15 residues. V was trimmed by 2 bases and J by 0 bases, leaving 8 bases between them. CDR3 sequence reads: CASSLSWSSYNEQFF. The CDR3, as DNA: TGTGCCAGCAGCTTATCCTGGAGCTCCTACAATGAGCAGTTCTTC. Supplemented by reference TRBV7-2 and TRBJ2-1, the full variable domain reads GAGVSQSPSNKVTEKGKDVELRCDPISGHTALYWYRQSLGQGLEFLIYFQGNSAPDKSGLPSDRFSAERTGGSVSTLTIQRTQQEDSAVYLCASSLSWSSYNEQFFGPGTRLTVL.

The genes are TRBV18 and TRBJ2-2; the D gene is possibly TRBD1 (6 bases). From germline, CDR1 is KGHSH and CDR2 LQKENI. Deletions cut 3 bases from V and 0 bases from J, with 14 bases between. The length of the CDR3 is 17 residues. The CDR3 region has the DNA TGTGCCAGCTCACCCCCCGGACAGAATCCGAACACCGGGGAGCTGTTTTTT. Encoded protein: CASSPPGQNPNTGELFF.

The rearrangement links TRBV5-1 to TRBJ2-3; 7 bases match TRBD2. V was pared by 6 bases and J by 2 bases, with 6 bases of the junction left unmatched. The length of the CDR3 is 14 residues. Germline loops: CDR1 SGHRS, CDR2 YFSETQ. The CDR3, as DNA: TGCGCCAGCAACCCCAGCGGGACCACAGATACGCAGTATTTT. Protein product: CASNPSGTTDTQYF. Full variable domain (remainder filled in from reference TRBV5-1 and TRBJ2-3): KAGVTQTPRYLIKTRGQQVTLSCSPISGHRSVSWYQQTPGQGLQFLFEYFSETQRNKGNFPGRFSGRQFSNSRSEMNVSTLELGDSALYLCASNPSGTTDTQYFGPGTRLTVL.

The chain employs TRBV27 and TRBJ2-1; unclear D gene. CDR3 length: 13 residues. V was pared by 3 bases and J by 9 bases, with 12 bases between. The germline gives CDR1 MNHEY, CDR2 SMNVEV (reference sequence). The CDR3 is CASSFRASFEQFF. CDR3 DNA: TGTGCCAGCAGTTTCCGGGCCTCCTTTGAGCAGTTCTTC.

This CDR3 reads CASSTEGAIAKNIQYF. CDR3 in DNA: TGTGCCAGCAGTACCGAGGGGGCAATAGCCAAAAACATTCAGTACTTC. The chain employs TRBV28 and TRBJ2-4; 7 bases agree with TRBD1. The CDR3 contains 16 residues. CDR1 MDHEN and CDR2 SYDVKM come from the germline V gene. J was trimmed by 0 bases and V by 5 bases; bases with no gene match: 7.

Only one count was recorded for this clone. The chain uses TRBV12-3 or TRBV12-4 and TRBJ2-7; no firm D call. The length of the CDR3 is 13 residues. V lost 3 bases to trimming and J lost 3 bases, with 9 bases between them. The CDR3 loop is CASSFLRDYEQYF. The CDR3 DNA is TGTGCCAGCAGTTTTCTCCGCGACTACGAGCAGTACTTC.

The rearrangement links TRBV3-1 (or the pseudogene TRBV3-2) to TRBJ2-7; 15 nucleotides match TRBD2. Trimming at V came to 2 bases and at J to 6 bases, leaving 8 bases not matched to a gene. The CDR3 runs 17 residues. CDR1 is LGHDT and CDR2 is YNNKEL in the germline V gene (reference sequence). The CDR3 reads CASSQRGLAGGQSEQYF. The DNA for the CDR3 is TGTGCCAGCAGCCAACGGGGACTAGCGGGAGGACAATCCGAGCAGTACTTC.

The rearrangement uses TRBV5-1 and TRBJ1-3; no reliable D call. Trimming cost V 0 bases and J 0 bases, with 10 bases left between them. The CDR3 totals 16 residues. Germline lookup yields CDR1 SGHRS and CDR2 YFSETQ. CDR3 loop: CASSLAAGSSGNTIYF. For the CDR3, the DNA is TGCGCCAGCAGCTTGGCGGCGGGAAGCTCTGGAAACACCATATATTTT.

The chain carries TRBV5-1 and TRBJ2-5, with unresolved D. This CDR3 contains 13 residues. V lost 5 bases to trimming and J lost 4 bases, with 12 bases between them. CDR1 is SGHRS, CDR2 YFSETQ, per germline. The CDR3 sequence is CASRGSLTETQYF. The DNA for the CDR3 is TGCGCCAGCAGGGGCAGTTTGACAGAGACCCAGTACTTC. The full variable domain, completed using reference TRBV5-1 and TRBJ2-5, is KAGVTQTPRYLIKTRGQQVTLSCSPISGHRSVSWYQQTPGQGLQFLFEYFSETQRNKGNFPGRFSGRQFSNSRSEMNVSTLELGDSALYLCASRGSLTETQYFGPGTRLLVL.

The chain carries TRBV28 and TRBJ2-1; 9 bases fit TRBD1. CDR3 size: 16 residues. The germline CDR1 and CDR2 sequences are MDHEN and SYDVKM. V was clipped by 5 bases and J by 0 bases; unmatched bases: 5. Written as DNA, the CDR3 is TGTGCCAGCAGTAGAATGACAGGGGGCTCCTACAATGAGCAGTTCTTC. Protein sequence: CASSRMTGGSYNEQFF.

This clone was detected only a few times. This rearrangement joins TRBV6-4 to TRBJ2-3; D is ambiguous. This CDR3 is 14 amino acids long. Germline V gene lookup returns CDR1 MRHNA and CDR2 SNTAGT. V was trimmed by 3 bases and J by 2 bases, leaving 9 bases between them. As DNA, the CDR3 is TGTGCCAGCAGTGAAAGGGCAGCCACAGATACGCAGTATTTT. Its protein is CASSERAATDTQYF.

The gene calls are TRBV14 and TRBJ2-1; no definite D call. V lost 4 bases and J 5 bases, leaving 3 bases between the germline ends. The CDR3 is 11 residues long. Germline CDR1 SGHDN, CDR2 FVKESK. CDR3 sequence (DNA): TGTGCCAGCAGCCTGCACAATGAGCAGTTCTTC. This codes for CASSLHNEQFF.

The count of this clone is one. The V call is TRBV18, the J call TRBJ2-1; TRBD2 matches 13 bases. The CDR3 extends over 14 amino acids. Germline trimming cut 6 bases from V and 10 bases from J; bases unmatched to any gene: 6. In germline, CDR1 is KGHSH, CDR2 LQKENI. CDR3 bases: TGTGCCAGCTCTGGACTAGCGGGAGCCTTCGAGCAGTTCTTC. It codes for CASSGLAGAFEQFF.

The rearrangement links TRBV28 to TRBJ2-1; D is perhaps TRBD2 (7 bases). This CDR3 is 13 amino acids long. Germline assignment: CDR1 MDHEN and CDR2 SYDVKM. V lost 3 bases and J 6 bases, leaving 9 bases between the germline ends. CDR3 in DNA: TGTGCCAGCAGTTTGCGGGGGCGCAATGAGCAGTTCTTC. It yields the protein CASSLRGRNEQFF. The full variable domain, in which reference TRBV28 and TRBJ2-1 provide the parts outside the CDR3, is DVKVTQSSRYLVKRTGEKVFLECVQDMDHENMFWYRQDPGLGLRLIYFSYDVKMKEKGDIPEGYSVSREKKERFSLILESASTNQTSMYLCASSLRGRNEQFFGPGTRLTVL.

The CDR3 sequence: CAWSTGGYYGYTF. The CDR3, as DNA: TGTGCCTGGAGTACAGGGGGATACTATGGCTACACCTTC. The V and J genes are TRBV30 and TRBJ1-2; 8 nucleotides line up with TRBD1. Germline-derived CDR1 and CDR2 are GTSNPN and SVGIG (reference sequence). Trimming took 2 bases from V and 3 from J; bases not matched to a gene: 2. This CDR3 has 13 amino acids.

The chain carries TRBV20-1 and TRBJ2-1; a weak D match, TRBD1 (6 bases). V was cut by 6 bases and J by 5 bases, with 14 bases left in between. The germline V gene has CDR1 DFQATT and CDR2 SNEGSKA (reference sequence). The CDR3 contains 13 residues. The CDR3 coding sequence is TGCAGTGCGAGTGGGACACCGAACAATGAGCAGTTCTTC. Its protein is CSASGTPNNEQFF.